This T cell receptor (beta chain) was identified during a study of blood T cell repertoires in COVID-19. About the research overall: COVID-19 samples collected from the United States, Italy and Spain covered acute and convalescent phases. The cDNA or gDNA used as material had been derived from T cells, B-cell-depleted T cells, or PBMCs.

In the original processing: Estimated nucleated cell counts came from reference gene primer amplification. This table comes from immunoSEQ multiplex PCR, and its TCRdb copy is limited to in-frame clones, with some not included. The V and J calls and clone size are taken from that table; D and trimming were inferred from the DNA. The table shows about 120,000 clones, with roughly 69% occurring only once. CDR3 length: 14 amino acids. V shed 0 bases and J 3 bases; nucleotides not matched to a gene: 2. Germline CDR1 is SGHNT and CDR2 is YYREEE (reference sequence). This chain links TRBV5-4 with TRBJ1-1, with 7 bases identical to TRBD1. The specimen was peripheral blood. The source is a woman aged 70-85 years with acute or convalescent COVID-19. The CDR3 coding sequence is TGTGCCAGCAGCTTGGACAGGGGAGACACTGAAGCTTTCTTT. Translating it yields CASSLDRGDTEAFF.